This TCR beta chain was identified during a study of blood T cell repertoires in COVID-19. Original methodology: Amplification of reference gene primers provided the estimated nucleated cell counts. Measured with immunoSEQ multiplex PCR; TCRdb has only the in-frame clones, and not every one. V, J and clone size were drawn from that table, and D and trimming were deduced from the DNA. The table has around 150,000 clones, around 90% seen once. In this sample, this clone turned up a few times. The origin of this receptor is a woman aged 55-69 years with active or convalescent COVID-19. The specimen was peripheral blood.

This CDR3 is CASSVGGAQNAALHF. CDR3 nucleotides: TGTGCCAGCAGCGTAGGAGGTGCACAAAACGCGGCCCTCCACTTT. The V gene is TRBV9, the J gene TRBJ1-6; no reliable D call. V was pared by 0 bases and J by 14 bases, with 18 bases between. From germline, CDR1 is SGDLS and CDR2 YYNGEE. The CDR3 length is 15 residues.